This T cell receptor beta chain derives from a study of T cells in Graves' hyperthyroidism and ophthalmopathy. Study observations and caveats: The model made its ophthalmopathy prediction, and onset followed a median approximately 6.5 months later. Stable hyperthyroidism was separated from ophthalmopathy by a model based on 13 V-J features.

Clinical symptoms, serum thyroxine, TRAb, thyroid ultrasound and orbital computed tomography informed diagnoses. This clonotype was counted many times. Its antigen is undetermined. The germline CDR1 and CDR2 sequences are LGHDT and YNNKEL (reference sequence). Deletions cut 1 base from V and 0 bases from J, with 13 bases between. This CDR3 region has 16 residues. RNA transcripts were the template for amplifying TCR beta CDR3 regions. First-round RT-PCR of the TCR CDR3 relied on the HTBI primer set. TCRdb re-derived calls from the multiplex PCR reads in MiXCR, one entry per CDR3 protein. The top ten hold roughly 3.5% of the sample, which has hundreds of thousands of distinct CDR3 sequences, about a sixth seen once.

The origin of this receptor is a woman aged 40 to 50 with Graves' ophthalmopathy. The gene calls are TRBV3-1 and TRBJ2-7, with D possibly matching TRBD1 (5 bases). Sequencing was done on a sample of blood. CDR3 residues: CASSQGTGDLSYEQYF. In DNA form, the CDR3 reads TGTGCCAGCAGCCAAGGAACAGGAGACCTCTCCTACGAGCAGTACTTC.